The clone carrying this T cell receptor (beta chain) was counted ten times or more. Its antigen remains unidentified. Amplification targeted TCR beta CDR3 regions from RNA transcripts. HTBI primers drove first-round RT-PCR of the TCR CDR3. TCRdb analysed the multiplex PCR reads with MiXCR anew, one entry per CDR3 protein. The sample lists 550,000 to 800,000 distinct CDR3 sequences, less than 20% seen once, with around 8.1% in the top ten. The germline gives CDR1 SEHNR, CDR2 FQNEAQ (reference sequence). V lost 2 bases, J lost 2 bases, and 10 bases lay in between. The CDR3 totals 15 residues. This sample is drawn from a study of T cells in Graves' hyperthyroidism and ophthalmopathy. Study-wide results and caveats: Stable hyperthyroidism and ophthalmopathy were separated using 13 V-J signatures.

Sequenced input: blood. This receptor was taken from a man in his late teens or twenties with Graves' hyperthyroidism. The rearrangement links TRBV7-9 to TRBJ2-1; D is perhaps TRBD2 (6 bases). CDR3 sequence: CASSLWGGTYNEQFF. CDR3 coding DNA: TGTGCCAGCAGCTTATGGGGAGGAACCTACAATGAGCAGTTCTTC.